This T cell receptor beta chain was observed in a study of blood T cell repertoires in COVID-19. Study overall: Acute and convalescent COVID-19 samples came from the United States, Italy and Spain. The analysed material was cDNA or gDNA that came from T cells, B-cell-depleted T cells, or PBMCs.

V lost 9 bases, J lost 3 bases, and 12 bases lay in between. Germline V gives CDR1 MNHEY, CDR2 SVGAGI. This CDR3 is 13 amino acids long. Original analysis: Amplifying reference gene primers gave estimates of nucleated cell counts. The protocol was immunoSEQ multiplex PCR, while the TCRdb copy is restricted to in-frame clones and leaves out a portion. The V and J calls and clone size come from that table; D and trimming were worked out from the DNA. The sample comprises around 84,000 clones, roughly 90% of which are singletons, and approximately 4.5% rests with the top ten. The TCR sequence derives from a man between 50 and 59 years old with active COVID-19. The sample comprised peripheral blood. The chain is built from TRBV6-5 and TRBJ1-5, with D perhaps TRBD1 (6 bases). CDR3 residues: CASRTDLNQPQHF. Here the CDR3 DNA reads TGTGCCAGTAGGACAGACCTCAATCAGCCCCAGCATTTT.